The 18 T cell receptor beta chains below were found in one sample sequenced in a study of blood T cell repertoires in COVID-19. Profiled with immunoSEQ multiplex PCR; TCRdb holds only in-frame clones, not every one. The table shows over 200,000 clones, with more than 85% occurring only once. Sample: peripheral blood. The receptors come from a man aged 40-55 years with acute or convalescent COVID-19.

The chain's CDR3 is CASSLRDRGVYGYTF. DNA for the CDR3: TGTGCCAGCAGCTTACGGGACAGGGGTGTCTATGGCTACACCTTC. The chain employs TRBV7-9 and TRBJ1-2; TRBD1 agrees at 10 bases. This CDR3 contains 15 residues. The J segment lost 4 bases and the V segment lost 2 bases, leaving 4 bases of the junction unmatched. Looked up from germline, CDR1 is SEHNR and CDR2 is FQNEAQ (reference sequence).

The V gene is TRBV24-1, the J gene TRBJ2-1, with D possibly TRBD2 on 6 matching bases. The CDR3 length is 14 residues. Trimming shortened V by 2 bases and J by 9 bases, and 13 bases separated the two germline ends. Germline V gives CDR1 KGHDR, CDR2 SFDVKD. CDR3 in amino acids: CATSDSWREGEQFF. The CDR3 nucleotides read TGTGCCACCAGTGATTCTTGGCGGGAAGGTGAGCAGTTCTTC.

The chain joins TRBV7-6 to TRBJ2-7; maybe TRBD2 (6 bases). The V gene lost 3 bases and the J gene lost 0 bases, with 9 bases spanning the gap. The germline V gene encodes CDR1 SGHVS and CDR2 FNYEAQ. The CDR3 has 14 amino acids. For the CDR3, the DNA is TGTGCCAGCAGCTTCGGGAGTGGCTCCTACGAGCAGTACTTC. Translating gives CASSFGSGSYEQYF.

The rearrangement joins TRBV14 to TRBJ1-1, with a possible D match to TRBD1 (5 bases). The V gene's germline CDR1 is SGHDN and CDR2 FVKESK. The CDR3 extends over 12 amino acids. CDR3 bases: TGTGTGCAGGGTCCCGAGGACACTGAAGCTTTCTTT. It yields the protein CVQGPEDTEAFF.

V gene TRBV5-1 combines with J gene TRBJ2-3; a possible D gene is TRBD2 (6 bases). CDR3 size: 16 residues. Germline CDR1 SGHRS, CDR2 YFSETQ. Between the trimmed V and J ends, which lost 1 base and 3 bases, there was a span of 15 bases. CDR3 nucleotide sequence: TGCGCCAGCAGCTTGCGGCAGGGAGGAATGACAGATACGCAGTATTTT. This gives the protein CASSLRQGGMTDTQYF.

This clone is a singleton in its sample. This chain uses TRBV27 with TRBJ2-7; 7 nucleotides match TRBD1. Germline V gene data show CDR1 as MNHEY and CDR2 as SMNVEV (reference sequence). The CDR3 is 16 amino acids. The trim removed 3 bases at V and 6 bases at J, leaving 14 bases unmatched. CDR3 residues: CASSFLSTGEPGEQYF. CDR3 nucleotides: TGTGCCAGCAGTTTCCTCAGTACAGGGGAGCCAGGCGAGCAGTACTTC.

The chain recombines TRBV11-2 with TRBJ2-3, with TRBD1 matching 8 bases. The junction had 14 bases not matched to a gene; V was cut back by 5 bases and J by 4 bases. The length of the CDR3 is 17 residues. CDR1 SGHAT and CDR2 FQNNGV come from the germline V gene. The CDR3 spells CASSPTAGRGPSDTQYF. For the CDR3, the DNA is TGTGCCAGCAGCCCCACGGCGGGCAGGGGGCCCTCAGATACGCAGTATTTT.

The chain uses TRBV7-8 and TRBJ1-4; a possible D gene is TRBD1 (5 bases). The V end lost 5 bases, the J end lost 11 bases, and 12 bases lay between the germline ends. Germline CDR1 is SGHVS and CDR2 is FQNEAQ. The CDR3 spans 12 residues. CDR3 residues: CASSDDSRKLFF. The CDR3 coding sequence is TGTGCCAGCAGCGACGACAGTAGGAAACTGTTTTTT.

In its sample, this clone was seen a few times. The gene calls are TRBV5-1 and TRBJ2-7, with 12 bases fitting TRBD1. V lost 3 bases to trimming and J lost 7 bases; unmatched junction nucleotides: 11. CDR3 length: 16 amino acids. Germline V lookup: CDR1 SGHRS, CDR2 YFSETQ. This CDR3 reads CASSSEPGQGAKEQYF. The CDR3 nucleotides read TGCGCCAGCAGCTCAGAGCCGGGACAGGGGGCGAAGGAGCAGTACTTC. The full variable domain, with the rest looked up from reference TRBV5-1 and TRBJ2-7, is KAGVTQTPRYLIKTRGQQVTLSCSPISGHRSVSWYQQTPGQGLQFLFEYFSETQRNKGNFPGRFSGRQFSNSRSEMNVSTLELGDSALYLCASSSEPGQGAKEQYFGPGTRLTVT.

This chain links TRBV29-1 with TRBJ2-3; 8 bases are shared with TRBD2. This CDR3 contains 13 residues. Looked up from germline, CDR1 is SQVTM and CDR2 is ANQGSEA. The J segment lost 6 bases and the V segment lost 8 bases, leaving 10 bases of the junction unmatched. CDR3 DNA sequence: TGCAGCTCCCACGGGGGCGGGGGGGATACGCAGTATTTT. Protein product: CSSHGGGGDTQYF.

The J gene is TRBJ2-7, the V gene TRBV4-1; a weak D match, TRBD2 (5 bases). The germline gives CDR1 MGHRA, CDR2 YSYEKL. Trimming took 0 bases from V and 6 from J, leaving 9 bases between them. The length of the CDR3 is 13 residues. In DNA form, the CDR3 reads TGCGCCAGCAGCCAAGATTGGGGAGTCGAGCAGTACTTC. It translates to CASSQDWGVEQYF.

This chain uses TRBV7-2 with TRBJ2-7; the match to TRBD2 covers 8 bases. V shed 3 bases, J shed 7 bases, and the junction held 11 bases outside the gene matches. The CDR3 has 15 residues. In germline, CDR1 is SGHTA, CDR2 FQGNSA. Here the CDR3 reads CASSFYTAGVWEQYF. The CDR3 nucleotides are TGTGCCAGCAGCTTCTACACAGCGGGAGTTTGGGAGCAGTACTTC.

This chain connects TRBV6-4 to TRBJ1-1, with 9 bases matching TRBD1. Germline CDR1 MRHNA, CDR2 SNTAGT. The V and J ends lost 5 bases and 1 base, in that order; junction bases with no gene match: 5. CDR3 size: 15 residues. The CDR3 loop reads CASSKRQGGNTEAFF. CDR3 in DNA: TGTGCCAGCAGTAAACGACAGGGGGGGAACACTGAAGCTTTCTTT.

The gene calls are TRBV11-2 and TRBJ2-5; 7 bases map to TRBD2. Looked up from germline, CDR1 is SGHAT and CDR2 is FQNNGV. V lost 1 base and J lost 2; bases outside the gene matches: 4. This CDR3 spans 15 amino acids. CDR3 in DNA: TGTGCCAGCAGCTTAGGATTAGCGGGTCAAGAGACCCAGTACTTC. Residues: CASSLGLAGQETQYF.

The chain has TRBV5-4 and TRBJ2-3; weak D call: TRBD1 (6 bases). The CDR3 spans 13 residues. V was cut by 2 bases and J by 5 bases, with 9 bases left in between. CDR1 and CDR2 (germline): SGHNT, YYREEE (reference sequence). CDR3 coding DNA: TGTGCCAGCAGCTTCCCGGGACAAGATACGCAGTATTTT. Translating gives CASSFPGQDTQYF.

This rearrangement joins TRBV7-2 to TRBJ1-2, with D uncertain. This CDR3 has 14 amino acids. V shed 5 bases and J shed 7 bases, with 17 bases lying between them. From germline, CDR1 is SGHTA and CDR2 FQGNSA. The CDR3 spells CASSPSGGPGGYTF. The CDR3 DNA sequence: TGTGCCAGCAGCCCCAGCGGAGGCCCGGGTGGCTACACCTTC.

This rearrangement joins TRBV6-5 to TRBJ2-7, with TRBD2 as a possible D gene (6 bases). V dropped 2 bases and J dropped 6 bases, with 14 bases sitting between them. Germline V gives CDR1 MNHEY, CDR2 SVGAGI. The CDR3 loop spans 14 amino acids. The CDR3 region is CASSYTGTHPEQYF. For the CDR3, the DNA is TGTGCCAGCAGTTACACCGGGACTCACCCCGAGCAGTACTTC.

The rearrangement links TRBV19 to TRBJ1-6; weak D call: TRBD1 (5 bases). This CDR3 contains 16 residues. Germline lookup yields CDR1 LNHDA and CDR2 SQIVND (reference sequence). The ends were cut back, 6 bases at V and 13 bases at J, with 25 bases in the middle. CDR3 sequence (DNA): TGTGCCAGTAGAACGGACCGGGGGACCGCTTCAGCCCCCCTCCACTTT. It codes for CASRTDRGTASAPLHF. Using reference TRBV19 and TRBJ1-6 for the parts outside the CDR3, the full variable domain is DGGITQSPKYLFRKEGQNVTLSCEQNLNHDAMYWYRQDPGQGLRLIYYSQIVNDFQKGDIAEGYSVSREKKESFPLTVTSAQKNPTAFYLCASRTDRGTASAPLHFGNGTRLTVT.